This entry features one T cell receptor (beta chain) sequence. The length of the CDR3 is 14 residues. Germline-derived CDR1 and CDR2 are LNHDA and SQIVND (reference sequence). The V gene lost 8 bases and the J gene lost 6 bases, with 14 bases spanning the gap. This sample is drawn from a study of blood T cell repertoires in COVID-19. Overall study: Sample material is recorded as cDNA or gDNA derived from T cells, B-cell-depleted T cells, or PBMCs.

One Seattle source followed patients from active infection through their disease course. Per the authors' pipeline: By means of reference gene primer amplification, nucleated cell counts were estimated. Assay: immunoSEQ multiplex PCR; the TCRdb copy retains only in-frame clones and omits some. That table gives V, J and clone size, and the DNA gave D and trimming. Among approximately 180,000 clones listed, 85% were seen once. This sequence joins TRBV19 and TRBJ1-6; TRBD1 is a possible D gene (5 bases). The sequence came from a person aged 65 to 79 with COVID-19, enrolled during active disease. The source material was peripheral blood. Written as DNA, the CDR3 is TGTGCCAGTTCGATCGGGGGGGGTAATTCACCCCTCCACTTT. It codes for CASSIGGGNSPLHF.